This T cell receptor (beta chain) was recorded in a study of T cells in Graves' hyperthyroidism and ophthalmopathy. Whole-study context: Staff took peripheral blood when the initial diagnosis was made, before any treatment began.

Exclusion of a patient resulted from uncontrolled infection, other autoimmune disease, pregnancy or lactation. V was trimmed by 1 base and J by 7 bases, leaving 17 bases between them. The length of the CDR3 is 16 residues. The germline CDR1 and CDR2 sequences are LNHNV and YYDKDF (reference sequence). This clonotype was picked up many times. Its specificity is unknown. RNA transcripts provided the source from which TCR beta CDR3 regions were amplified. HTBI primers were employed in a first-round RT-PCR of the TCR CDR3. TCRdb re-called the multiplex PCR reads through MiXCR, storing one row per CDR3 protein. The top ten hold about 9.4% of the sample, which has 650,000 to 750,000 distinct CDR3 sequences, 14% seen once. Study results and caveats: A 13 V-J signature model discriminated ophthalmopathy versus stable hyperthyroidism. Onset of ophthalmopathy came a median approximately 6.9 months after the model predicted it.

V usage is TRBV15 and J usage is TRBJ2-1; D might be TRBD2 (5 bases). Sequencing input: blood. This clonotype originated in a woman between 18 and 29 years old with Graves' hyperthyroidism. The CDR3 is CATSRGGSVYFNEQFF. The CDR3 nucleotides are TGTGCCACCAGCAGAGGTGGTAGCGTCTATTTTAATGAGCAGTTCTTC.